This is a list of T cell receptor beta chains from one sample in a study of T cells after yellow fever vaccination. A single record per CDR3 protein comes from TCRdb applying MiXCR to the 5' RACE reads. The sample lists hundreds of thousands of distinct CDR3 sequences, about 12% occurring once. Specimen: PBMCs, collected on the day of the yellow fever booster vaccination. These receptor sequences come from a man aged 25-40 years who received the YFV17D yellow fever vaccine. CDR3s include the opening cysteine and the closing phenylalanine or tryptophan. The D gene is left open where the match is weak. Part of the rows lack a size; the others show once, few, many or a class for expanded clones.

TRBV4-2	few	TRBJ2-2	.	TGTGCCAGCAGCCAACCGTCCATCGACAGGAGTAACACCGGGGAGCTGTTTTTT	CASSQPSIDRSNTGELFF
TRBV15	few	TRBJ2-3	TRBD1	TGTGCCACCAGCGCACCGGGACAGGGGGTGGAGGATACGCAGTATTTT	CATSAPGQGVEDTQYF
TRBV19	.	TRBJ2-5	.	TGTGCCAGTAAAAATGACAACCAAGAGACCCAGTACTTC	CASKNDNQETQYF
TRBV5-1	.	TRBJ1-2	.	TGCGCCAGCAGCTTGGCAGGGGTTGGCGATGGCTACACCTTC	CASSLAGVGDGYTF
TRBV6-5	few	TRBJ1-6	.	TGTGCCAGCAGCCGCGAGCGGGACTCCTATAATTCACCCCTCCACTTT	CASSRERDSYNSPLHF
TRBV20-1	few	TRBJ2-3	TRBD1	TGCAGTGCTAGAGATCCTAGACAGGGTAAAGGAGATACGCAGTATTTT	CSARDPRQGKGDTQYF
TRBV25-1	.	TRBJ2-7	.	TGTGCCAGCAGTGATTACGGCTACGAGCAGTACTTC	CASSDYGYEQYF
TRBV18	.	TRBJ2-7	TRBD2	TGTGCCAGCTCACTGACTAGCGAGTACTTC	CASSLTSEYF
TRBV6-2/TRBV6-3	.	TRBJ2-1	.	TGTGCCAGCAGTTACTCGCCCGCATACAATGAGCAGTTCTTC	CASSYSPAYNEQFF
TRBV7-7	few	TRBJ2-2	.	TGTGCCAGCAGCTCGAGGGGTCGGTACACCGGGGAGCTGTTTTTT	CASSSRGRYTGELFF
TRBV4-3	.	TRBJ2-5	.	TGCGCCAGCAGCCAACGTACGGGAGAGACCCAGTACTTC	CASSQRTGETQYF
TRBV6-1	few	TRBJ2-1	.	TGTGCCAGCAGAAAAGGGGGGAGCTCCTACAATGAGCAGTTCTTC	CASRKGGSSYNEQFF
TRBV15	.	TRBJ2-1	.	TGTGCCACCAGCAGAGCGGCCTCAGGGCAGTTCTTC	CATSRAASGQFF
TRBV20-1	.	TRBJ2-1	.	TGCAGTGCTAGACTCCTATACAATGAGCAGTTCTTC	CSARLLYNEQFF
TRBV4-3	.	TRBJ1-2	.	TGCGCCAGCAGCCAAGATCTCCTCAGAGGCTACACCTTC	CASSQDLLRGYTF
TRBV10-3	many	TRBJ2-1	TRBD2	TGTGCCATCAGTGAACACGGGACTAGTCTTTATGAGCAGTTCTTC	CAISEHGTSLYEQFF
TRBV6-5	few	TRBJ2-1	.	TGTGCCAGCAGTCCCAACAGACAGGAGGCGTTCTTC	CASSPNRQEAFF
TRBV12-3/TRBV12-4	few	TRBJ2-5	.	TGTGCCAGCAGTCGATCTTCCGGAGGGGTCCAAGAGACCCAGTACTTC	CASSRSSGGVQETQYF
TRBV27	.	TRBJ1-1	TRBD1	TGTGCCAGCAGAGCCGGACAGGGAAGACTGAACACTGAAGCTTTCTTT	CASRAGQGRLNTEAFF
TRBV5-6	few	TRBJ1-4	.	TGTGCCAGCAGCCTGCCCGGGAAGAGAAAAGAAAAACTGTTTTTT	CASSLPGKRKEKLFF
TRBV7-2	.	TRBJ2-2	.	TGTGCCAGCAGCTTAGGTGGGAGCGGGTACTCGACCGGGGAGCTGTTTTTT	CASSLGGSGYSTGELFF
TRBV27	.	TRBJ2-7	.	TGTGCCAGCAGTTTAAGGGCGATAAACTACGAGCAGTACTTC	CASSLRAINYEQYF
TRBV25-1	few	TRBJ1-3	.	TGTGCCAGCAGTGAACAGGGAGTCTCTGGAAACACCATATATTTT	CASSEQGVSGNTIYF
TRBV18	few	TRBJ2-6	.	TGTGCCAGCTCACCCGGCAACGTCCTGACTTTC	CASSPGNVLTF
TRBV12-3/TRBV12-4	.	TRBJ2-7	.	TGTGCCAGCAGCGTAAGGCAGGGCGGGTCGGGCGAGCAGTACTTC	CASSVRQGGSGEQYF
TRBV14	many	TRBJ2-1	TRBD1	TGTGCCAGCAGCCCCCTGACAGGGCGGTCGGACAATGAGCAGTTCTTC	CASSPLTGRSDNEQFF
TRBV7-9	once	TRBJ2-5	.	TGTGCCAGCAGCTCTAGGGAGCGCGGAGAGACCCAGTACTTC	CASSSRERGETQYF
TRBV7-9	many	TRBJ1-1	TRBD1	TGTGCCAGCAGCTTAGGGTCGAGGGACAGCCTGAACACTGAAGCTTTCTTT	CASSLGSRDSLNTEAFF
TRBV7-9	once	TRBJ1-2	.	TGTGCCAGCAGCTTAGACCCCCCTGGCTACACCTTC	CASSLDPPGYTF
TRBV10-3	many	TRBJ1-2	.	TGTGCGACTAAGCAGGGGAGTACTAACTATGGCTACACCTTC	CATKQGSTNYGYTF
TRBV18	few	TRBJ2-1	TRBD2	TGTGCCAGCTCACCCCTAGAGGGACTAGAGGCCAATGAGCAGTTCTTC	CASSPLEGLEANEQFF
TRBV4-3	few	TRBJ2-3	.	TGCGCCAGCAGCCAAGATCTGGGTCGGGCCGGCCCCACAGATACGCAGTATTTT	CASSQDLGRAGPTDTQYF
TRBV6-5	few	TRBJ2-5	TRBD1	TGTGCCAGCAGTTCGGGACAGGGTGGTTTGGGGGAGACCCAGTACTTC	CASSSGQGGLGETQYF
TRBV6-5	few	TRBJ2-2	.	TGTGCCAGCAGGCAGGGGAACGGGGAGCTGTTTTTT	CASRQGNGELFF
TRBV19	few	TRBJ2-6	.	TGTGCCAGTAGTATAGTTCAGTCAGCCTCTGGGGCCAACGTCCTGACTTTC	CASSIVQSASGANVLTF
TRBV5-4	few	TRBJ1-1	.	TGTGCCATGACCCGCAGGGGAGTGAACACTGAAGCTTTCTTT	CAMTRRGVNTEAFF
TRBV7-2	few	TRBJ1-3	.	TGTGCCAGCAGCTCCGGGACGGGTTCCGTTGACACCATATATTTT	CASSSGTGSVDTIYF
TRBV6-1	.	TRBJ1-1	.	TGTGCCAGCAGTGGGGACAAACCGAACACTGAAGCTTTCTTT	CASSGDKPNTEAFF
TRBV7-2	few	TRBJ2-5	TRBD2	TGTGCCAGCAGCCTCGGCACTAGCGGGCCAGAGACCCAGTACTTC	CASSLGTSGPETQYF
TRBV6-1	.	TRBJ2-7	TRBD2	TGTGCCAGCAGGCGGGGGACGCTTTTCGAGCAGTACTTC	CASRRGTLFEQYF
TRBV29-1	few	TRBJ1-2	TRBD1	TGCAGCGTTGAAGTTCTCAGGGGGCTTGGCTACACCTTC	CSVEVLRGLGYTF
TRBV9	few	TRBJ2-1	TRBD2	TGTGCCAGCAGCGGCGGGACGGGGGGGAATGAGCAGTTCTTC	CASSGGTGGNEQFF
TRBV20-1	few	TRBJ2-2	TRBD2	TGCAGTGCTAGAGACACGGGAGGTTTGGGGGAGCTGTTTTTT	CSARDTGGLGELFF
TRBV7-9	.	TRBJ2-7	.	TGTGCCAGCAGCTTATCTTCAGGCGATTACGAGCAGTACTTC	CASSLSSGDYEQYF
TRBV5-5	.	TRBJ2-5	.	TGTGCCAGCAGCTTCTGGGGCGGAGAGGGAGAGACCCAGTACTTC	CASSFWGGEGETQYF
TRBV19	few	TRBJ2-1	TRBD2	TGTGCCAGTAGGTCTGGCGGGAGGAATTACAATGAGCAGTTCTTC	CASRSGGRNYNEQFF
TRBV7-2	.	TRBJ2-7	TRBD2	TGTGCCAGCAGCTTAGGCTTAGCAGCGGGACCTTACGAGCAGTACTTC	CASSLGLAAGPYEQYF